These 14 T cell receptor beta chains originate from one sample sequenced in a study of blood T cell repertoires in COVID-19. Only in-frame clones appear in the TCRdb table, and some are missing; sequencing was by immunoSEQ multiplex PCR. In the table there are about 120,000 clones, 75% to 90% of which are singletons. The material sequenced was peripheral blood. The receptors were sampled from an older man with active or convalescent COVID-19.

J is TRBJ2-4 and V is TRBV18; TRBD2 matches at 7 bases. The trim removed 0 bases at V and 1 base at J, leaving 18 bases unmatched. From germline, CDR1 is KGHSH and CDR2 LQKENI. The CDR3 contains 21 residues. The CDR3 nucleotides are TGTGCCAGCTCACCACCGGGAATGGGGGGGAGTGCCGGTTTGGCCAAAAACATTCAGTACTTC. It translates to CASSPPGMGGSAGLAKNIQYF.

This chain links TRBV19 with TRBJ2-1, with TRBD2 identical over 8 bases. V lost 3 bases to trimming and J lost 7 bases; unmatched junction nucleotides: 8. Germline V lookup: CDR1 LNHDA, CDR2 SQIVND (reference sequence). The CDR3 loop spans 15 amino acids. CDR3 sequence: CASSIERTSRNEQFF. In DNA form, the CDR3 reads TGTGCCAGTAGTATCGAGAGGACTAGCCGTAATGAGCAGTTCTTC.

The chain's CDR3 is CASSSSGTGGAETQYF. Here the CDR3 DNA reads TGTGCCAGCAGCTCATCCGGGACAGGGGGCGCGGAGACCCAGTACTTC. The genes are TRBV11-2 and TRBJ2-5, with TRBD1 identical over 12 bases. CDR3 length equals 16 residues. J lost 5 bases, V lost 4 bases, and 8 bases had no gene match. Germline V lookup: CDR1 SGHAT, CDR2 FQNNGV.

The chain couples TRBV9 to TRBJ1-2, with 10 bases lining up with TRBD1. There are 14 residues in the CDR3. Germline V gene sequence: CDR1 SGDLS, CDR2 YYNGEE. V was pared by 3 bases and J by 7 bases, with 6 bases of the junction left unmatched. CDR3 nucleotide sequence: TGTGCCAGCAGCGCGGGACAGGGGCATCTTGGCTACACCTTC. Translated: CASSAGQGHLGYTF. The whole variable domain, remainder taken from reference TRBV9 and TRBJ1-2, is DSGVTQTPKHLITATGQRVTLRCSPRSGDLSVYWYQQSLDQGLQFLIQYYNGEERAKGNILERFSAQQFPDLHSELNLSSLELGDSALYFCASSAGQGHLGYTFGSGTRLTVV.

This chain connects TRBV27 to TRBJ1-3, with unresolved D. This CDR3 has 13 amino acids. Germline CDR1 and CDR2: MNHEY and SMNVEV (reference sequence). With 6 bases removed from V and 0 bases from J, the gap between germline ends came to 6 bases. Here the CDR3 DNA reads TGTGCCAGCAGGTCATTCTCTGGAAACACCATATATTTT. Translation gives CASRSFSGNTIYF.

This clone appeared a few times. The V gene is TRBV14, the J gene TRBJ1-1, with 7 bases aligning to TRBD1. The ends lost 4 bases at V and 1 base at J; junction bases unmatched: 3. CDR1 and CDR2 (germline): SGHDN, FVKESK. The CDR3 sequence is 14 residues long. The CDR3 reads CASSPWTGNTEAFF. The DNA of the CDR3 is TGTGCCAGCAGCCCCTGGACAGGGAACACTGAAGCTTTCTTT.

The sample holds one count of this clone. This chain links TRBV4-1 with TRBJ2-1; 8 bases map to TRBD1. CDR3 length equals 16 residues. V lost 1 base to trimming and J lost 7 bases; unmatched junction nucleotides: 9. Germline V CDR1 and CDR2: MGHRA, YSYEKL. In nucleotides, the CDR3 is TGCGCCAGCAGCCAAGTCGGACAGGGAATTAGGAATGAGCAGTTCTTC. As protein: CASSQVGQGIRNEQFF.

This sequence joins TRBV24-1 and TRBJ2-5; D remains ambiguous. The ends were cut back, 3 bases at V and 2 bases at J, with 15 bases in the middle. CDR1 and CDR2 (germline): KGHDR, SFDVKD. This CDR3 has 16 residues. The chain's CDR3 is CATSDRSSLFQETQYF. The CDR3 nucleotides read TGTGCCACCAGTGATCGGAGCAGTCTATTTCAAGAGACCCAGTACTTC.

The chain recombines TRBV7-9 with TRBJ1-1; no clear D gene. This CDR3 is built from 13 residues. Germline V lookup: CDR1 SEHNR, CDR2 FQNEAQ (reference sequence). V was shortened by 5 bases and J by 3 bases, with 10 bases between the two germline ends. The CDR3 is CASSLTIHTEAFF. The CDR3 nucleotides are TGTGCCAGCAGCCTCACTATACACACTGAAGCTTTCTTT.

The J gene is TRBJ2-3, the V gene TRBV18; no firm D call. The germline V gene has CDR1 KGHSH and CDR2 LQKENI. The V end was cut by 6 bases, the J end by 0 bases, with 10 bases between. This CDR3 contains 14 residues. In nucleotides, the CDR3 is TGTGCCAGCTCTCAGTACACGAGCACAGATACGCAGTATTTT. It translates to CASSQYTSTDTQYF.

Comment on this clone: The junction does not match germline at one end; this may be a read error. This chain connects TRBV7-2 to TRBJ2-1; 11 nucleotides line up with TRBD2. This CDR3 spans 15 amino acids. The germline CDR1 and CDR2 sequences are SGHTA and FQGNSA. CDR3 bases: TGTGCCAGCAGCCTAGCGGGAGGCCTTTACAATGAGCAGTTCTTC. It codes for CASSLAGGLYNEQFF.

The chain recombines TRBV19 with TRBJ2-5; 7 bases are a match to TRBD2. This CDR3 comprises 13 residues. V shed 5 bases, J shed 3 bases, and the junction held 3 bases outside the gene matches. Germline V gene lookup returns CDR1 LNHDA and CDR2 SQIVND (reference sequence). This chain's CDR3 is CASSWGGKETQYF. The CDR3 DNA is TGTGCCAGTAGTTGGGGAGGGAAAGAGACCCAGTACTTC.

V usage is TRBV18 and J usage is TRBJ2-5; TRBD2 might be the D (7 bases). Germline V gene lookup returns CDR1 KGHSH and CDR2 LQKENI. CDR3 length equals 15 residues. Trimming took off 5 bases at V and 6 bases at J, with 19 bases between the two ends. The CDR3 DNA is TGTGCCAGCTCAGGGGGGGCGCCGGGAGTAAAGACCCAGTACTTC. It specifies CASSGGAPGVKTQYF.

This sequence joins TRBV24-1 and TRBJ2-2, with TRBD2 matching 8 bases. The length of the CDR3 is 17 residues. With V trimmed by 0 bases and J by 1 base, 3 bases remained unmatched. The germline CDR1 and CDR2 sequences are KGHDR and SFDVKD. The CDR3, as DNA: TGTGCCACCAGTGATTTGGGTCTAGCGGGGAACACCGGGGAGCTGTTTTTT. It is translated as CATSDLGLAGNTGELFF.